The clone carrying this T cell receptor beta chain was seen only once. Germline-derived CDR1 and CDR2 are MNHEY and SMNVEV (reference sequence). With V trimmed by 6 bases and J by 8 bases, 4 bases remained unmatched. CDR3 length: 13 amino acids. This specimen belongs to a study of blood T cell repertoires in COVID-19. The wider study: T cells, B-cell-depleted T cells, or PBMCs provided the cDNA or gDNA that served as material.

The table came from immunoSEQ multiplex PCR; TCRdb's copy has only in-frame clones and leaves some out. The sample has about 140,000 clones; roughly 84% are singletons. Sample: peripheral blood. The TCR was taken from a woman aged 55-69 years with acute or convalescent COVID-19. This sequence joins TRBV27 and TRBJ1-3, with TRBD1 matching 10 bases. CDR3 region: CASRDRGRYTIYF. In DNA form, the CDR3 reads TGTGCCAGCAGGGACAGGGGGAGGTACACCATATATTTT.